A single sample gave rise to the 25 T cell receptor beta chains below, sequenced in a study of cytomegalovirus exposure and HLA in healthy donors. 60 Vbeta and 13 Jbeta primers were used in PCR. Sequencing used immunoSEQ multiplex PCR; TCRdb keeps in-frame clones, though not all of them. Of 95,000 to 150,000 clones in the sample, over 65% were seen once. The sequenced sample consisted of PBMCs. The source of these receptors is a man aged 18 to 35 in good health and CMV-seropositive.

The chain recombines TRBV7-2 with TRBJ1-1, with TRBD1 as a possible D gene (5 bases). The V gene's germline CDR1 is SGHTA and CDR2 FQGNSA. There are 14 residues in the CDR3. The ends were cut back, 8 bases at V and 3 bases at J, with 16 bases in the middle. Here the CDR3 reads CASAPLGGDTEAFF. In DNA form, the CDR3 reads TGTGCCAGCGCTCCTCTTGGGGGGGACACTGAAGCTTTCTTT.

The rearrangement links TRBV18 to TRBJ2-5; 7 nucleotides match TRBD1. In germline, CDR1 is KGHSH, CDR2 LQKENI. The CDR3 is made up of 14 amino acids. The V segment lost 0 bases and the J segment 3 bases; nucleotides outside the gene matches: 1. The CDR3 sequence is CASSPPTGEETQYF. The CDR3 DNA is TGTGCCAGCTCACCACCAACAGGGGAAGAGACCCAGTACTTC.

The chain couples TRBV27 to TRBJ2-7; TRBD1 might be the D (6 bases). This CDR3 has 14 residues. Germline V lookup: CDR1 MNHEY, CDR2 SMNVEV (reference sequence). The V gene lost 5 bases and the J gene lost 2 bases, with 13 bases spanning the gap. In nucleotides, the CDR3 is TGTGCCAGCAGTCCACAGGGTCACCCCTACGAGCAGTACTTC. As protein: CASSPQGHPYEQYF.

The chain links TRBV7-2 to TRBJ2-5; D is perhaps TRBD2 (6 bases). The germline gives CDR1 SGHTA, CDR2 FQGNSA. This CDR3 is 15 amino acids long. Trimming took off 5 bases at V and 1 base at J, with 14 bases between the two ends. In nucleotides, the CDR3 is TGTGCCAGCAGCCCCTTGCGGGGAACCCAAGAGACCCAGTACTTC. This gives the protein CASSPLRGTQETQYF.

This clone was seen many times. This sequence joins TRBV6-5 and TRBJ1-1, with D perhaps matching TRBD1 (5 bases). CDR3 size: 14 residues. V lost 1 base to trimming and J lost 3 bases, with 9 bases between them. The germline V gene encodes CDR1 MNHEY and CDR2 SVGAGI. The CDR3 sequence: CASSYWGGYTEAFF. Written as DNA, the CDR3 is TGTGCCAGCAGTTACTGGGGGGGGTACACTGAAGCTTTCTTT.

This chain uses TRBV2 with TRBJ2-7; tentative D call: TRBD2 (6 bases). Germline V CDR1 and CDR2: SNHLY, FYNNEI. CDR3 length equals 13 residues. V lost 7 bases, J lost 6 bases, and 16 bases lay in between. Here the CDR3 reads CASIEGRIGEQYF. The CDR3 DNA is TGTGCCAGCATTGAGGGGAGGATCGGCGAGCAGTACTTC.

This clone was recorded once. This specimen includes other DNA sequences encoding the same CDR3. The V gene is TRBV27, the J gene TRBJ1-2; D is unclear. Trimming removed 4 bases at V and 14 bases at J, with 20 bases between. This CDR3 contains 13 residues. Germline CDR1 and CDR2: MNHEY and SMNVEV (reference sequence). The CDR3 sequence is CASSSRPPLVDTF. In DNA, the CDR3 is TGTGCCAGCAGTTCAAGGCCGCCTCTAGTTGATACCTTC.

As DNA, the CDR3 is TGCGCCAGCAGCCAAGGGGCGGGAACGGATACGCAGTATTTT. Its protein product is CASSQGAGTDTQYF. The chain carries TRBV4-1 and TRBJ2-3, with D possibly being TRBD2 (6 bases). The CDR3 is 14 amino acids. The V end was cut by 1 base, the J end by 6 bases, with 11 bases between. CDR1 and CDR2 (germline): MGHRA, YSYEKL.

The chain has TRBV6-5 and TRBJ1-2; no definite D call. V was pared by 2 bases and J by 5 bases, with 12 bases between. Germline-derived CDR1 and CDR2 are MNHEY and SVGAGI. The CDR3 totals 14 residues. This CDR3 reads CASSYSLGGYGYTF. DNA of the CDR3: TGTGCCAGCAGTTACAGTTTGGGAGGATATGGCTACACCTTC.

This clone was detected only a few times. The chain combines TRBV27 with TRBJ2-1; 8 positions match TRBD2. The V gene's germline CDR1 is MNHEY and CDR2 SMNVEV (reference sequence). V trimming: 3 bases; J trimming: 14 bases; junction bases outside the gene matches: 6. This CDR3 spans 12 amino acids. DNA for the CDR3: TGTGCCAGCAGTTTGTTGCGGGGGGAGAAGTTCTTC. Its translation is CASSLLRGEKFF.

The count of this clone is one. The J gene is TRBJ2-6, the V gene TRBV2; D possibly corresponds to TRBD2 (6 bases). CDR3 size: 13 residues. V dropped 11 bases and J dropped 3 bases, with 11 bases sitting between them. The germline V gene encodes CDR1 SNHLY and CDR2 FYNNEI. In nucleotides, the CDR3 is TGTGCCCGCGGAGGGAGTGGGGCCAACGTCCTGACTTTC. Amino acid sequence: CARGGSGANVLTF.

This clone was found a few times. V is TRBV27 and J is TRBJ1-1, with D perhaps matching TRBD1 (6 bases). Trimming pared 2 bases from V and 6 bases from J, leaving 16 bases between. The CDR3 sequence is 15 residues long. Germline CDR1 reads MNHEY; CDR2 reads SMNVEV (reference sequence). The chain's CDR3 is CASSLAYTGSPEAFF. In nucleotides, the CDR3 is TGTGCCAGCAGTTTAGCTTACACAGGGAGCCCTGAAGCTTTCTTT.

This clone has only a few counts. The chain joins TRBV10-2 to TRBJ1-1; no firm D call. Germline CDR1 WSHSY, CDR2 SAAADI. V was clipped by 7 bases and J by 0 bases, with 12 bases between them. The CDR3 covers 14 residues. This chain's CDR3 is CASTFTVMNTEAFF. The DNA of the CDR3 is TGCGCCAGCACGTTCACGGTGATGAACACTGAAGCTTTCTTT.

V is TRBV30 and J is TRBJ2-5; maybe TRBD1 (5 bases). CDR3 length: 15 residues. Per the germline V gene, CDR1 is GTSNPN and CDR2 is SVGIG (reference sequence). V shed 3 bases and J shed 2 bases, with 16 bases lying between them. The CDR3 DNA is TGTGCCTGGAGCGCCATCAGGGAAACTCAAGAGACCCAGTACTTC. Translated, it gives CAWSAIRETQETQYF.

The chain uses TRBV21-1 and TRBJ2-7; TRBD1, the table's D call, was not compared with the DNA. TRBV21-1 has pseudogene status. CDR3 size: 14 residues. DNA of the CDR3: TGTGCCAGCAGCGCCGGGACAGGGTGCTACGAGCAGTACTTC. Its translation is CASSAGTGCYEQYF.

CDR3 amino acids: CASGLDRDEDTQYF. CDR3 bases: TGTGCTAGTGGTTTGGACAGGGATGAAGATACGCAGTATTTT. This rearrangement joins TRBV12-5 to TRBJ2-3, with D perhaps TRBD1 (6 bases). This CDR3 is 14 amino acids long. CDR1 is LGHNT, CDR2 FRNRAP, per germline. Trimming removed 1 base at V and 5 bases at J, with 10 bases between.

The rearrangement uses TRBV21-1 and TRBJ1-1; TRBD1, as called in the table, went unchecked against the DNA. TRBV21-1 corresponds to a pseudogene. The CDR3 sequence is 16 residues long. The CDR3 nucleotides are TGTGCCAGCAGCTCGTCCCGGGACAGGGTTAACACTGAAGCTTTCTTT. Amino acid sequence: CASSSSRDRVNTEAFF.

V gene TRBV18 combines with J gene TRBJ2-1; 10 bases map to TRBD2. Germline V CDR1 and CDR2: KGHSH, LQKENI. The CDR3 runs to 15 residues. V shed 6 bases, J shed 5 bases, and the junction held 7 bases outside the gene matches. The CDR3 reads CASSLTSGANNEQFF. For the CDR3, the DNA is TGTGCCAGCTCCCTCACTAGCGGGGCCAACAATGAGCAGTTCTTC.

This clone showed up just a few times. It differs at one base from a far larger clone, so likely a read error. V is TRBV6-6 and J is TRBJ1-1; perhaps TRBD1 as D (5 bases). V was cut by 0 bases and J by 11 bases, with 13 bases left in between. The CDR3 loop spans 13 amino acids. Germline assignment: CDR1 MNHNY and CDR2 SVGAGI (reference sequence). CDR3 loop: CASSYSAGHLAFF. The CDR3 bases are TGTGCCAGCAGTTACTCGGCGGGGCATTTGGCTTTCTTT.

The chain carries TRBV6-5 and TRBJ2-1, with 7 nucleotides matching TRBD2. The CDR3 is 14 residues long. V was clipped by 8 bases and J by 0 bases; unmatched bases: 4. Germline loops: CDR1 MNHEY, CDR2 SVGAGI. CDR3 sequence reads: CASLGGGSYNEQFF. The CDR3 DNA reads TGTGCCAGCCTAGGCGGGGGCTCCTACAATGAGCAGTTCTTC.

The chain joins TRBV15 to TRBJ2-1; 11 positions agree with TRBD2. The CDR3 runs 15 residues. The germline V gene encodes CDR1 LNHNV and CDR2 YYDKDF (reference sequence). With V trimmed by 5 bases and J by 4 bases, 4 bases remained unmatched. The CDR3 sequence is CATSPSGGTYNEQFF. As DNA, the CDR3 is TGTGCCACCAGCCCTAGCGGGGGGACATACAATGAGCAGTTCTTC.

The rearrangement links TRBV9 to TRBJ2-1; D call uncertain. The CDR3 consists of 12 residues. V was cut by 3 bases and J by 7 bases, with 8 bases left in between. Germline-derived CDR1 and CDR2 are SGDLS and YYNGEE. CDR3 sequence reads: CASSGRDNEQFF. CDR3 sequence (DNA): TGTGCCAGCAGCGGCCGAGATAATGAGCAGTTCTTC.

The rearrangement links TRBV6-5 to TRBJ1-1; 7 nucleotides line up with TRBD1. Trimming at V came to 0 bases and at J to 7 bases, leaving 8 bases not matched to a gene. Germline CDR1 reads MNHEY; CDR2 reads SVGAGI. The CDR3 length is 15 residues. The CDR3: CASSYSWTGGLEAFF. The CDR3 nucleotides read TGTGCCAGCAGTTACTCCTGGACAGGAGGCCTTGAAGCTTTCTTT.

This clone was seen a single time. The chain recombines TRBV21-1 with TRBJ2-2; TRBD2, the table's D call, lacks a check against the DNA. TRBV21-1 is annotated as a pseudogene. This CDR3 has 18 amino acids. The DNA of the CDR3 is TGTGCCAGCAGCAAAGGAGGACTAGCGGGGGTTATTACCGGGGAGCTGTTTTTT. Protein product: CASSKGGLAGVITGELFF.

The chain combines TRBV9 with TRBJ2-1; possible D gene TRBD1, 5 bases. From germline, CDR1 is SGDLS and CDR2 YYNGEE. Trimming removed 0 bases at V and 5 bases at J, with 9 bases between. CDR3 length: 14 residues. CDR3 in DNA: TGTGCCAGCAGCGTAGCCGCGACAGACAATGAGCAGTTCTTC. Translation: CASSVAATDNEQFF.